This paragraph reports one TCR beta chain. Its antigen remains unidentified. These data originate in a study of shared clonotypes between healthy human individuals. Adults of Caucasian background living in Nashville, Tennessee made up all donors. Original processing methods: ImmunoSEQ output lacked quality scores and full-length reads, limiting matched filtering. Assay: immunoSEQ multiplex PCR; the TCRdb copy retains only in-frame clones and omits some. V and J calls and clone size are those listed in that table; D and trimming were worked out from the DNA. The top ten clones hold approximately 1.5% of a sample with about 980,000 clones, approximately 76% of them seen once. CDR1 is SQVTM and CDR2 is ANQGSEA in the germline V gene. The CDR3 extends over 13 amino acids. The V end lost 5 bases, the J end lost 1 base, and 11 bases lay between the germline ends. Study findings and constraints: In general, naive subsets displayed greater estimated richness than memory subsets did.

Material: memory CD4+ T cells sorted from blood. Subset specified: CD45RA-negative fraction. The gene calls are TRBV29-1 and TRBJ1-1, with unresolved D. This TCR derives from a man in his late teens or twenties in good health. The CDR3 bases are TGCAGCGTTTGGGCCGCCTGGAACACTGAAGCTTTCTTT. It translates to CSVWAAWNTEAFF.